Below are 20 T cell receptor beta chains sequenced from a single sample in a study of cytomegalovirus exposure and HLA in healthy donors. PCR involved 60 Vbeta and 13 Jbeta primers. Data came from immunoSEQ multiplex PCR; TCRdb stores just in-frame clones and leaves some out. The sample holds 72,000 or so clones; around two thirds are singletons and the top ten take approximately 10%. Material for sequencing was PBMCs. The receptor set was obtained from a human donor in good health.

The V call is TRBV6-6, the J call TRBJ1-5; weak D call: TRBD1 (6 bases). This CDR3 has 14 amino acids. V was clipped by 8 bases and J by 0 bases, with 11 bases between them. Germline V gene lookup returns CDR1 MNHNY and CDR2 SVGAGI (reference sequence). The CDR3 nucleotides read TGTGCCAGCCACAGGGTTTTTAGCAATCAGCCCCAGCATTTT. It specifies CASHRVFSNQPQHF.

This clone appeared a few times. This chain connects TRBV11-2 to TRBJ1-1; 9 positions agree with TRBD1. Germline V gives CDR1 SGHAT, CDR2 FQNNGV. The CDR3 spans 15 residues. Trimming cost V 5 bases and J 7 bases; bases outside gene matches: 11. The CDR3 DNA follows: TGTGCCAGCAGCGTTTTTCGGGACAGGGATGGTGAAGCTTTCTTT. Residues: CASSVFRDRDGEAFF. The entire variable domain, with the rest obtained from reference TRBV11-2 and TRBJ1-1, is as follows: EAGVAQSPRYKIIEKRQSVAFWCNPISGHATLYWYQQILGQGPKLLIQFQNNGVVDDSQLPKDRFSAERLKGVDSTLKIQPAKLEDSAVYLCASSVFRDRDGEAFFGQGTRLTVV.

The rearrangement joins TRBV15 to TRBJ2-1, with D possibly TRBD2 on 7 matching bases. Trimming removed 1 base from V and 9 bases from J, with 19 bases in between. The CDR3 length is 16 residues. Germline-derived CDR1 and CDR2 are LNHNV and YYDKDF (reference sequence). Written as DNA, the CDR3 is TGTGCCACCAGCAGAGGTAGGGGGACTATCTACGGTGAGCAGTTCTTC. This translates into CATSRGRGTIYGEQFF. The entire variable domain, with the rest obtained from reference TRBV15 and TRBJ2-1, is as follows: DAMVIQNPRYQVTQFGKPVTLSCSQTLNHNVMYWYQQKSSQAPKLLFHYYDKDFNNEADTPDNFQSRRPNTSFCFLDIRSPGLGDTAMYLCATSRGRGTIYGEQFFGPGTRLTVL.

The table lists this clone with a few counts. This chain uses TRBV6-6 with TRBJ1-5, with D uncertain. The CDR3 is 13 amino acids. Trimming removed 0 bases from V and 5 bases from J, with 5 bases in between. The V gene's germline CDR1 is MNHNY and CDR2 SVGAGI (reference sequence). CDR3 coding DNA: TGTGCCAGCAGTTACTCCCAGGATCAGCCCCAGCATTTT. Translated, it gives CASSYSQDQPQHF.

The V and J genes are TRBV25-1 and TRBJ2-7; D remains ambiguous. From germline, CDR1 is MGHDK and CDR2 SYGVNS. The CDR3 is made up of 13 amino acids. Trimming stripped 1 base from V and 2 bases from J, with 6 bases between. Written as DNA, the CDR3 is TGTGCCAGCAGTGAATCTACCCCCTACGAGCAGTACTTC. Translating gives CASSESTPYEQYF.

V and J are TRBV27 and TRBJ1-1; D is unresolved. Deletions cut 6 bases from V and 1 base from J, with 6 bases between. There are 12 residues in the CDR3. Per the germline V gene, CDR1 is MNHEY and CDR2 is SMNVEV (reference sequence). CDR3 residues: CASRAGNTEAFF. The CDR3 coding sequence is TGTGCCAGCAGGGCGGGGAACACTGAAGCTTTCTTT.

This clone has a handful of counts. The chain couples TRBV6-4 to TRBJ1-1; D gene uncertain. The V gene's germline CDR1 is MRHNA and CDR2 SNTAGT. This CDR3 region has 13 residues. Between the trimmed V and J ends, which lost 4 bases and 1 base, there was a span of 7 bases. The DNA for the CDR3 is TGTGCCAGCAGTGCTAGCACGAACACTGAAGCTTTCTTT. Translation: CASSASTNTEAFF.

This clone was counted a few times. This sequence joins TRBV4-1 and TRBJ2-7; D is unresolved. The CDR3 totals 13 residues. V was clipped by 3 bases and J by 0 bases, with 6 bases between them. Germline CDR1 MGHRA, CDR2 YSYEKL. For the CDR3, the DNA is TGCGCCAGCAGCCAGCCCTACTCCTACGAGCAGTACTTC. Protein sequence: CASSQPYSYEQYF.

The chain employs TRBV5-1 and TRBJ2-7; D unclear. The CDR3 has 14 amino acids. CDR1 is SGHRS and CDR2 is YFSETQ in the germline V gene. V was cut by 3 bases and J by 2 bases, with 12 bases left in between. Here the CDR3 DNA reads TGCGCCAGCAGCTGGAGTGCAAGACCCTACGAGCAGTACTTC. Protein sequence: CASSWSARPYEQYF.

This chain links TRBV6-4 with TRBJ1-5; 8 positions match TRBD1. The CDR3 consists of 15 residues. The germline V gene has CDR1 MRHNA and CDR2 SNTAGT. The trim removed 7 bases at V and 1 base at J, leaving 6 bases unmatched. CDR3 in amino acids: CASISDRESNQPQHF. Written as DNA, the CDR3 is TGTGCCAGCATCTCGGACAGGGAGAGCAATCAGCCCCAGCATTTT.

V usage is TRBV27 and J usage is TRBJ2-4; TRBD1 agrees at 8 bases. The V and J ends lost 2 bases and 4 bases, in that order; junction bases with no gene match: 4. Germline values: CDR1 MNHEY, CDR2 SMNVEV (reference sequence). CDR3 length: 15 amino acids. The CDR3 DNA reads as TGTGCCAGCAGTTTAGGTCGGACAGGGAAAAACATTCAGTACTTC. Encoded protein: CASSLGRTGKNIQYF.

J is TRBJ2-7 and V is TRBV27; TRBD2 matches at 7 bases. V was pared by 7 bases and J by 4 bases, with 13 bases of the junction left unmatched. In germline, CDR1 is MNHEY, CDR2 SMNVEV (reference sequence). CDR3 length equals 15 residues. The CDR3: CASISSGRPPYEQYF. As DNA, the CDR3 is TGTGCCAGCATCTCTTCCGGGAGGCCTCCTTACGAGCAGTACTTC.

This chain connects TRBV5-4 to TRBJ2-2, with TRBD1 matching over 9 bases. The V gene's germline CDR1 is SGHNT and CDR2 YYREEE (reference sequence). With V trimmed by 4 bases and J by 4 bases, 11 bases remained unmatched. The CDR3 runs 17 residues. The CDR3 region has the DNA TGTGCCAGCAGCGAGGTCGGGGGACAGGGTGGCACCGGGGAGCTGTTTTTT. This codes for CASSEVGGQGGTGELFF.

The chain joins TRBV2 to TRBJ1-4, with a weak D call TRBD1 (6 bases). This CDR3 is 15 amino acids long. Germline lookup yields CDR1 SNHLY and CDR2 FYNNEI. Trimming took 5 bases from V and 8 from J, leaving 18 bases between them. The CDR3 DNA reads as TGTGCCAGCAGTCTCATACAGGGTATTGGAGAAAAACTGTTTTTT. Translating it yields CASSLIQGIGEKLFF. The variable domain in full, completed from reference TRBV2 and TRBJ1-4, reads EPEVTQTPSHQVTQMGQEVILRCVPISNHLYFYWYRQILGQKVEFLVSFYNNEISEKSEIFDDQFSVERPDGSNFTLKIRSTKLEDSAMYFCASSLIQGIGEKLFFGSGTQLSVL.

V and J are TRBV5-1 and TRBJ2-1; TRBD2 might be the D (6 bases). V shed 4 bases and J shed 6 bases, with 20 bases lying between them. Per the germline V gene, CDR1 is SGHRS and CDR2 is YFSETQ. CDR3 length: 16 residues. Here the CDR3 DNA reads TGCGCCAGCAGCCCCGGGACTCCGCTTTGGGGCAATGAGCAGTTCTTC. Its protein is CASSPGTPLWGNEQFF.

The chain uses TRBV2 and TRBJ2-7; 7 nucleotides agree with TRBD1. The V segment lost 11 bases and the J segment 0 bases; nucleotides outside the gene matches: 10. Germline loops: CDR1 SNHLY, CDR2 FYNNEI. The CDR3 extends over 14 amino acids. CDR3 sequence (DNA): TGTGCCGCCAAAAGAGGGGGCAACTCCTACGAGCAGTACTTC. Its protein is CAAKRGGNSYEQYF.

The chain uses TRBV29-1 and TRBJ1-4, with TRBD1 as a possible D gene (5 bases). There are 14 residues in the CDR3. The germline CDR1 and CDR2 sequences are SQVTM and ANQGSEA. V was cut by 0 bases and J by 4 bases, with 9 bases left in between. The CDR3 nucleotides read TGCAGCGTTGAAGATCAAGGGGATAATGAAAAACTGTTTTTT. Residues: CSVEDQGDNEKLFF.

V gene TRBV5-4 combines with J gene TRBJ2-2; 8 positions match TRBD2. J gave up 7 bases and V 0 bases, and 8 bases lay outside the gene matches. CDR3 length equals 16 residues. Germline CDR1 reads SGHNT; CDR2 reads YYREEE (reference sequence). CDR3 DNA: TGTGCCAGCAGCTTGGAACCAGCGGGAGCGGGCGGGGAGCTGTTTTTT. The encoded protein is CASSLEPAGAGGELFF. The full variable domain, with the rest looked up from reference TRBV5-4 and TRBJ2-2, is ETGVTQSPTHLIKTRGQQVTLRCSSQSGHNTVSWYQQALGQGPQFIFQYYREEENGRGNFPPRFSGLQFPNYSSELNVNALELDDSALYLCASSLEPAGAGGELFFGEGSRLTVL.

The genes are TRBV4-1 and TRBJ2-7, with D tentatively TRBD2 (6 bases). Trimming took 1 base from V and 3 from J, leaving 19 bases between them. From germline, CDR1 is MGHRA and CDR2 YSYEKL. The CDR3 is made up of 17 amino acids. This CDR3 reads CASSQGPSGLVFYEQYF. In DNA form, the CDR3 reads TGCGCCAGCAGCCAAGGACCCTCGGGACTTGTATTCTACGAGCAGTACTTC.

The CDR3 nucleotides read TGTGCCAGCAGTGTTCAGGGAGGGCATCAGCCCCAGCATTTT. Its protein product is CASSVQGGHQPQHF. The rearrangement links TRBV6-1 to TRBJ1-5, with TRBD1 as a possible D gene (5 bases). The CDR3 contains 14 residues. V lost 4 bases and J lost 5, with 12 bases in between. The V gene's germline CDR1 is MNHNS and CDR2 SASEGT.